A selection of T cell receptor beta chains follows, all from one sample in a study of control samples from healthy donors and cancer patients. Sequencing was performed with immunoSEQ multiplex PCR; in TCRdb, only in-frame clones are kept and a portion is missing. The sample consists of around 170,000 clones, nearly 90% of them appearing once. The sample was blood. The source is a woman aged 50 to 60 in good health. The conserved cysteine and the conserved F or W are not part of the CDR3 here.

CDR3aa	v_gene
ASSEVPWDYGYT	TRBV2
ASSRSGVTKADTQY	TRBV7-2
ASSQEASGRPGETQY	TRBV14
ASSASPGQNTEAF	TRBV5-4
ASSVDGQGPGEQY	TRBV9
ASSLAGGDEKLF	TRBV5-6
ASSRSGTGYNEQF	TRBV6-5
ATSVTGGVKETQY	TRBV24-1
ASSQVAWGWWH	TRBV14
ASSPLGMSARPYNEQF	TRBV7-2
AWRPRGAEEKLF	TRBV30
ASRNLRLNTEAF	TRBV19
ASSYLQVNTEAF	TRBV6-2/TRBV6-3
ASSGPGGHEQF	TRBV7-8
ASSRTGVDTDTQY	TRBV4-1
ASSAGLMNTEAF	TRBV2
ASSLEETQY	TRBV5-1
ASRMGQGDSPLH	TRBV10-2
AWSRGQGKGPQH	TRBV30
ASSLGAAGPKETQY	TRBV5-4
ASSEKGYEQY	TRBV2
ASSFYPGIYGYT	TRBV27
ASSRTSGRDEQF	TRBV2
SAQGDEKLF	TRBV20-1
ASSQDRTGGAPGELF	TRBV3-1/TRBV3-2
ASSEIRGRTLH	TRBV2
ASSYGGAGYT	TRBV6-5
ASSLGGGYEQF	TRBV7-2
ASSGAYEQY	TRBV6-6
ASSLFTRSYNSPLH	TRBV7-2
ASSSRGELF	TRBV7-9
ASSFEGLDEQY	TRBV5-1
ASRRKDRSSGANVLT	TRBV28
ATGQINQPQH	TRBV27
ASSQPGPGELF	TRBV3-1/TRBV3-2
ASSPKGQGKSYGYT	TRBV5-4
ASSFDSRGGSYEQY	TRBV27
AWSAGLASTDTQY	TRBV30
ASSLEGGVARETQY	TRBV7-6
ASSHSTRENTIY	TRBV4-3
ASSSSGQGMTRADTQY	TRBV18